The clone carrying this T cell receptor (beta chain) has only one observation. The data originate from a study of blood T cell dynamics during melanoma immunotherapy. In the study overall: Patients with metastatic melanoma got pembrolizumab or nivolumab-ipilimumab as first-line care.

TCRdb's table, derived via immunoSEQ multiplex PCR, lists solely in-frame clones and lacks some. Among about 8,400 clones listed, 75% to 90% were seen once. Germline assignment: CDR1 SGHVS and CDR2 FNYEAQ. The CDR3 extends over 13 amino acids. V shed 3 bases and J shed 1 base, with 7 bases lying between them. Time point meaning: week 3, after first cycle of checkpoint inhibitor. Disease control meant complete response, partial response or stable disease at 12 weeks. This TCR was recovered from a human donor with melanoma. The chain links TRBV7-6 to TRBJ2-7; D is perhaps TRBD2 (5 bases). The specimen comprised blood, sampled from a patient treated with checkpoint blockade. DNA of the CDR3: TGTGCCAGCAGCTTTGGGGAGTCCTACGAGCAGTACTTC. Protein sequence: CASSFGESYEQYF.